The 25 T cell receptor beta chains given below trace back to one sample, sequenced in a study of T cell responses to AZD1222 COVID-19 vaccine. TCRdb keeps only in-frame clones here, not all; method: immunoSEQ multiplex PCR. Here the sample spans 120,000 to 150,000 clones, more than 75% being singletons. The material sequenced was peripheral blood, taken 28 days after the second AZD1222 dose. The receptors shown here come from an adult who received the AZD1222 COVID-19 vaccine.

This clone was seen only once. This rearrangement joins TRBV5-1 to TRBJ1-3; TRBD1 matches at 7 bases. V shed 4 bases and J 3 bases; nucleotides not matched to a gene: 4. CDR1 is SGHRS and CDR2 is YFSETQ in the germline V gene. The CDR3 sequence is 14 residues long. The CDR3 spells CASSLQGGGNTIYF. The CDR3 DNA reads as TGCGCCAGCAGCCTCCAGGGGGGTGGAAACACCATATATTTT.

The gene calls are TRBV18 and TRBJ2-3; D remains unclear. Trimming removed 2 bases at V and 3 bases at J, with 15 bases between. Germline V gene sequence: CDR1 KGHSH, CDR2 LQKENI. The CDR3 consists of 16 residues. This CDR3 reads CASSPLGLGKTDTQYF. The CDR3, as DNA: TGTGCCAGCTCACCATTGGGCCTGGGGAAGACAGATACGCAGTATTTT.

CDR3 sequence reads: CASSETGVPYNEQFF. CDR3 nucleotide sequence: TGCGCCAGCAGCGAAACAGGGGTCCCCTACAATGAGCAGTTCTTC. This chain connects TRBV5-1 to TRBJ2-1, with 7 bases fitting TRBD1. V was pared by 4 bases and J by 2 bases, with 6 bases of the junction left unmatched. CDR3 length: 15 amino acids. Germline V CDR1 and CDR2: SGHRS, YFSETQ.

This clone showed up just once. CDR3 nucleotide sequence: TGTGCCAGCAGCTCGGCAGGGCCCACAGATACGCAGTATTTT. Residues: CASSSAGPTDTQYF. The rearrangement links TRBV7-2 to TRBJ2-3, with D perhaps TRBD1 (5 bases). Germline assignment: CDR1 SGHTA and CDR2 FQGNSA. Trimming took off 4 bases at V and 2 bases at J, with 10 bases between the two ends. The CDR3 is 14 residues long.

V and J are TRBV13 and TRBJ2-5, with D possibly matching TRBD1 (6 bases). Germline values: CDR1 PRHDT, CDR2 FYEKMQ (reference sequence). Deletions cut 4 bases from V and 7 bases from J, with 13 bases between. This CDR3 is 13 amino acids long. In DNA form, the CDR3 reads TGTGCCAGCAGCTCCATGGGGGCTATGACCCAGTACTTC. Residues: CASSSMGAMTQYF.

The V gene is TRBV5-1, the J gene TRBJ1-6; 9 bases are a match to TRBD1. This CDR3 comprises 18 residues. Per germline, CDR1 SGHRS and CDR2 YFSETQ. Losses at the gene ends were 2 bases for V and 9 bases for J; bases not matched to a gene: 15. The CDR3 region is CASSLDGTGFQTGSPLHF. The CDR3 coding sequence is TGCGCCAGCAGCTTAGACGGGACAGGGTTCCAGACGGGTTCACCCCTCCACTTT.

In this sample, this clone turned up once. The CDR3 sequence is CAISERAGGEDTQYF. The CDR3 DNA follows: TGTGCCATCAGTGAACGGGCAGGAGGGGAGGATACGCAGTATTTT. The rearrangement joins TRBV10-3 to TRBJ2-3, with a tentative D call TRBD2 (6 bases). This CDR3 contains 15 residues. Germline V gene data show CDR1 as ENHRY and CDR2 as SYGVKD. V was cut by 3 bases and J by 6 bases, with 16 bases left in between.

The chain combines TRBV6-6 with TRBJ2-2; possibly TRBD2 for D (6 bases). CDR1 is MNHNY, CDR2 SVGAGI, per germline (reference sequence). The V end lost 3 bases, the J end lost 4 bases, and 9 bases lay between the germline ends. There are 14 residues in the CDR3. CDR3 DNA sequence: TGTGCCAGCAGTTATCGGGGGACCACCGGGGAGCTGTTTTTT. Protein product: CASSYRGTTGELFF.

Here the CDR3 DNA reads TGTGCCAGCGCCCGGACAGGGACCCTTGGTGGGGCCAACGTCCTGACTTTC. This encodes CASARTGTLGGANVLTF. The V and J genes are TRBV25-1 and TRBJ2-6; TRBD1 matches 8 bases. The ends lost 8 bases at V and 3 bases at J; junction bases unmatched: 12. Per germline, CDR1 MGHDK and CDR2 SYGVNS. This CDR3 contains 17 residues.

The chain joins TRBV7-2 to TRBJ2-3; 11 positions agree with TRBD2. The CDR3 contains 17 residues. CDR1 and CDR2 (germline): SGHTA, FQGNSA. V dropped 4 bases and J dropped 6; count of bases not matched to a gene: 12. The CDR3 DNA is TGTGCCAGCAGCTCTACGGCCGGGACTAGCGGAAGGGATACGCAGTATTTT. Protein product: CASSSTAGTSGRDTQYF.

This clone was recorded a few times. As DNA, the CDR3 is TGTGCCAGCAGCCTCTCGACAACGAGGGCTGGAAACACCATATATTTT. Translated, it gives CASSLSTTRAGNTIYF. This sequence joins TRBV7-9 and TRBJ1-3; no definite D call. Germline V gene lookup returns CDR1 SEHNR and CDR2 FQNEAQ (reference sequence). This CDR3 region has 16 residues. Deletions cut 5 bases from V and 2 bases from J, with 16 bases between.

This clone was detected once. This chain uses TRBV19 with TRBJ1-1, with D possibly TRBD1 on 5 matching bases. Germline V gives CDR1 LNHDA, CDR2 SQIVND (reference sequence). V was cut by 11 bases and J by 6 bases, with 13 bases left in between. The length of the CDR3 is 11 residues. The CDR3 sequence: CAARRGAEAFF. DNA of the CDR3: TGTGCCGCGAGACGAGGGGCTGAAGCTTTCTTT.

The genes are TRBV28 and TRBJ1-3, with D perhaps matching TRBD1 (5 bases). CDR3 length: 16 amino acids. Per germline, CDR1 MDHEN and CDR2 SYDVKM. Trimming shortened V by 6 bases and J by 1 base, and 16 bases separated the two germline ends. CDR3 in amino acids: CASSGIPGSSGNTIYF. The CDR3 bases are TGTGCCAGCAGCGGGATTCCAGGGTCTTCTGGAAACACCATATATTTT.

This chain connects TRBV5-1 to TRBJ1-1; D unresolved. V was cut by 1 base and J by 1 base, with 14 bases left in between. Germline values: CDR1 SGHRS, CDR2 YFSETQ. This CDR3 has 16 amino acids. The CDR3 coding sequence is TGCGCCAGCAGCTTGAGCTCAGGCCTTGGGAACACTGAAGCTTTCTTT. Translation gives CASSLSSGLGNTEAFF.

The chain uses TRBV13 and TRBJ1-5, with D possibly TRBD1 on 6 matching bases. V was shortened by 3 bases and J by 3 bases, with 12 bases between the two germline ends. CDR1 is PRHDT and CDR2 is FYEKMQ in the germline V gene (reference sequence). The length of the CDR3 is 15 residues. CDR3: CASSFGQPSNQPQHF. CDR3 coding DNA: TGTGCCAGCAGCTTTGGACAGCCTTCCAATCAGCCCCAGCATTTT.

The chain combines TRBV5-4 with TRBJ1-6; maybe TRBD1 (5 bases). CDR3 length equals 16 residues. Trimming shortened V by 3 bases and J by 5 bases, and 15 bases separated the two germline ends. Germline V lookup: CDR1 SGHNT, CDR2 YYREEE (reference sequence). The CDR3 DNA is TGTGCCAGCAGCTCTACGGGGCGATCAGATAATTCACCCCTCCACTTT. It codes for CASSSTGRSDNSPLHF.

The chain carries TRBV27 and TRBJ2-7; D unclear. The CDR3 is made up of 13 amino acids. The germline V gene encodes CDR1 MNHEY and CDR2 SMNVEV (reference sequence). V lost 3 bases and J lost 4, with 10 bases in between. The CDR3 DNA follows: TGTGCCAGCAGTTTCGGGCGGAAATACGAGCAGTACTTC. Translated, it gives CASSFGRKYEQYF.

This clone appeared many times. V and J are TRBV20-1 and TRBJ1-1, with a possible D match to TRBD1 (5 bases). The CDR3 covers 11 residues. Germline-derived CDR1 and CDR2 are DFQATT and SNEGSKA (reference sequence). Trimming left V 6 bases short and J 7 bases short, with 12 bases between. CDR3 nucleotide sequence: TGCAGTGCATCGGACATTCGTGAAGCTTTCTTT. It translates to CSASDIREAFF.

V gene TRBV5-4 combines with J gene TRBJ1-2; 8 positions match TRBD1. The germline V gene has CDR1 SGHNT and CDR2 YYREEE (reference sequence). This CDR3 has 15 residues. The trim removed 4 bases at V and 6 bases at J, leaving 11 bases unmatched. The CDR3 DNA follows: TGTGCCAGCAGCCGGACAGGGATAGGGTCGGATGGCTACACCTTC. Encoded protein: CASSRTGIGSDGYTF.

The chain links TRBV28 to TRBJ2-1; 9 nucleotides align to TRBD2. Germline V gives CDR1 MDHEN, CDR2 SYDVKM. The CDR3 is 15 residues long. Trimming at V came to 3 bases and at J to 3 bases, leaving 3 bases not matched to a gene. CDR3 bases: TGTGCCAGCAGTTTCCTTAGCGGGAGCTACAATGAGCAGTTCTTC. This translates into CASSFLSGSYNEQFF.

The rearrangement links TRBV2 to TRBJ1-5; D unclear. The V end lost 8 bases, the J end lost 3 bases, and 11 bases lay between the germline ends. The germline V gene encodes CDR1 SNHLY and CDR2 FYNNEI. The CDR3 is made up of 13 amino acids. The CDR3 DNA reads as TGTGCCAGCGTACAAGAAAACAATCAGCCCCAGCATTTT. This gives the protein CASVQENNQPQHF.

The chain joins TRBV2 to TRBJ2-6, with D unclear. In germline, CDR1 is SNHLY, CDR2 FYNNEI. V lost 7 bases, J lost 0 bases, and 19 bases lay in between. The CDR3 consists of 18 residues. The CDR3 DNA sequence: TGTGCCAGCACCAGGAGAGGCAGTATGTCCTCTGGGGCCAACGTCCTGACTTTC. This codes for CASTRRGSMSSGANVLTF.

J is TRBJ2-7 and V is TRBV7-8, with 7 bases fitting TRBD2. J was trimmed by 2 bases and V by 5 bases; bases with no gene match: 3. Germline V gene sequence: CDR1 SGHVS, CDR2 FQNEAQ. This CDR3 is built from 13 residues. CDR3 bases: TGTGCCAGCAGCGGGGGGGTAGCCTACGAGCAGTACTTC. This sequence encodes CASSGGVAYEQYF. Supplemented by reference TRBV7-8 and TRBJ2-7, the full variable domain reads GAGVSQSPRYKVAKRGQDVALRCDPISGHVSLFWYQQALGQGPEFLTYFQNEAQLDKSGLPSDRFFAERPEGSVSTLKIQRTQQEDSAVYLCASSGGVAYEQYFGPGTRLTVT.

The V and J genes are TRBV19 and TRBJ2-5; maybe TRBD1 (6 bases). The CDR3 has 14 amino acids. From germline, CDR1 is LNHDA and CDR2 SQIVND (reference sequence). V was pared by 6 bases and J by 6 bases, with 17 bases between. CDR3 DNA sequence: TGTGCCAGTAGGCCTACAGGGCAGGGAAAGACCCAGTACTTC. Residues: CASRPTGQGKTQYF.

This clone was picked up one time. The rearrangement uses TRBV28 and TRBJ1-2; 7 bases are shared with TRBD1. Germline assignment: CDR1 MDHEN and CDR2 SYDVKM. The V segment lost 3 bases and the J segment 5 bases; nucleotides outside the gene matches: 9. The CDR3 spans 15 residues. The CDR3 reads CASSFGGIRGYGYTF. DNA for the CDR3: TGTGCCAGCAGTTTCGGGGGGATCAGGGGGTATGGCTACACCTTC.